What follows is one T cell receptor (beta chain) and its context. Antigen: not known. The CDR3 runs 12 residues. Per the germline V gene, CDR1 is SGHAT and CDR2 is FQNNGV. Trimming removed 5 bases from V and 0 bases from J, with 4 bases in between. PCR amplification relied on 60 Vbeta primers (plus 13 Jbeta primers). In the source study's methods: In a later analysis, the count reached some 73 million unique TCR beta chains, with about 10 million shared. Measured with immunoSEQ multiplex PCR; TCRdb has only the in-frame clones, and not every one. The V and J calls and clone size are taken from that table; D and trimming were inferred from the DNA. The repertoire consists of roughly 230,000 clones, with about nine tenths occurring once and the leading ten covering 1.7%. The sample is drawn from a study of cytomegalovirus exposure and HLA in healthy donors. Study-level findings and limits: A later analysis revealed that TCR association rates differed between HLA loci, peaking at DRB1 and bottoming out at HLA-C. With further analysis later on, most CMV-associated TCR beta chains appeared HLA-restricted. One later analysis reportedly identified an Asian-associated ancestry cluster that showed fewer N-insertions than the roughly 620-donor mean.

The V and J genes are TRBV11-2 and TRBJ1-1, with no clear D. The sequenced material came from PBMCs. The TCR sequence derives from a girl aged 2 to 10 in good health and CMV-seronegative. The CDR3 DNA reads TGTGCCAGCAGCCTTATGAACACTGAAGCTTTCTTT. Translated: CASSLMNTEAFF.